One TCR beta chain is described in this entry. After extraction with the RNeasy kit, 0.5 to 1 ug of the RNA was reverse transcribed using random hexamers. MiXCR was run by TCRdb on the immunoSEQ multiplex PCR reads, yielding one entry per CDR3 protein. The table includes 150,000 to 160,000 distinct CDR3 sequences, approximately 95% detected once. The entry originates in a study of CD8 T cells in Susac syndrome. V was pared by 4 bases and J by 7 bases, with 7 bases between. The CDR3 is 12 residues long. Germline V gives CDR1 SEHNR, CDR2 FQNEAQ (reference sequence). The V gene is TRBV7-9, the J gene TRBJ1-4; no clear D. This TCR was recovered from a human donor with Susac syndrome. The source material was CD4+ T cells from PBMCs. This CDR3 is CASSSGVEKLFF. Here the CDR3 DNA reads TGTGCCAGCAGCTCCGGCGTTGAAAAACTGTTTTTT.